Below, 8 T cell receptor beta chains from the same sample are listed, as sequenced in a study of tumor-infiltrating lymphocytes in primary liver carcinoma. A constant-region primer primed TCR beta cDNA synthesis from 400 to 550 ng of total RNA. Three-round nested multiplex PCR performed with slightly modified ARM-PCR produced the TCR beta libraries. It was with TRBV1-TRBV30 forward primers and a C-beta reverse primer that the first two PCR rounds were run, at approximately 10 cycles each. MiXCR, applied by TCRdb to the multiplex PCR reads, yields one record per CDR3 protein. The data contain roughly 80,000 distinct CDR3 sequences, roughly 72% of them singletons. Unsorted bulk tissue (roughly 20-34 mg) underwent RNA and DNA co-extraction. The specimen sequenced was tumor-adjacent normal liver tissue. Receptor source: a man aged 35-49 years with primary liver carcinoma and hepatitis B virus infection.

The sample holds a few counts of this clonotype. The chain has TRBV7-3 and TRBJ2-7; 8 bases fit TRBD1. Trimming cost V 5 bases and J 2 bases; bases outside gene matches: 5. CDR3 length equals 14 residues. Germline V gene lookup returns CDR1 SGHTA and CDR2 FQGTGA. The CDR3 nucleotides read TGTGCCAGCAGCCCAGGACAGGGACCCTACGAGCAGTACTTC. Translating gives CASSPGQGPYEQYF.

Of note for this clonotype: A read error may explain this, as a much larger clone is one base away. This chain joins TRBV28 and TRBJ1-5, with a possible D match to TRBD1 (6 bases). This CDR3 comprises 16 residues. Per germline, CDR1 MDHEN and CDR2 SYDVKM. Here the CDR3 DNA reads TGTGCCTGCAGTACCTTTGGAAGGGGGGTTAATCAGCCCCAGCATTTT. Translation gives CACSTFGRGVNQPQHF.

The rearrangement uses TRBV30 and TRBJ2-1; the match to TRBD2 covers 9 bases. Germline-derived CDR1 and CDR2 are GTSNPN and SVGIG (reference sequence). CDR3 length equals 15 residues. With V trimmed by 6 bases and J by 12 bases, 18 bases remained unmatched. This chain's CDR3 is CACSGRGGRVGGQFF. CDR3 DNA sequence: TGTGCCTGCTCAGGCAGGGGCGGGAGGGTCGGTGGGCAGTTCTTC.

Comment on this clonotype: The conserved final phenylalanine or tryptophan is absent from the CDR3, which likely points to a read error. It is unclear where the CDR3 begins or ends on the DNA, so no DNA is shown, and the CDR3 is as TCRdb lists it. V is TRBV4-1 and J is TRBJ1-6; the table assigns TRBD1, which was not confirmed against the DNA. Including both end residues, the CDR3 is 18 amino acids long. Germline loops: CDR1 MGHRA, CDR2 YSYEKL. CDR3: CASSQDGQASSYNSPLPL.

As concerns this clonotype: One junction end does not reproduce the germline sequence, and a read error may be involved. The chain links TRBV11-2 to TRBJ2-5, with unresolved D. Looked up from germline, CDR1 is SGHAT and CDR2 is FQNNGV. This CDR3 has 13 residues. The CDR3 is CTSSLVATETQYF. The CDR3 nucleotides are TGTACCAGCAGTTTAGTGGCAACAGAGACCCAGTACTTC.

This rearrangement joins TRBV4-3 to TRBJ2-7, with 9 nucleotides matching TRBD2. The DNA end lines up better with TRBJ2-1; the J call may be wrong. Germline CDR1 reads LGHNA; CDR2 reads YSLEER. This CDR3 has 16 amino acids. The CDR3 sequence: CASSKVISGGSYEQFF. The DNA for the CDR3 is TGCGCCAGCAGCAAAGTCATAAGCGGGGGGAGTTACGAGCAGTTCTTC.

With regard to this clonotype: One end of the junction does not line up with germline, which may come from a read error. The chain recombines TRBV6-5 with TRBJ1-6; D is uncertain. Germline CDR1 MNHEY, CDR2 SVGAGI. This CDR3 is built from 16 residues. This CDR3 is CASSFSRLSSNSPLHF. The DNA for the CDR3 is TGTGCCAGCAGTTTCTCGCGACTGTCTTCTAATTCACCTCTCCACTTT.

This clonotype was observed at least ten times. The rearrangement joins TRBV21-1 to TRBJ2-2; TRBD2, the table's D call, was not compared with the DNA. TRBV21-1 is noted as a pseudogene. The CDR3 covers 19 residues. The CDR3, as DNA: TGTGCCAGCAGCAAAGTTTCAAGGACTAGCGGGAGGAACACCGGGGAGCTGTTTTTT. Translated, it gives CASSKVSRTSGRNTGELFF.